The sequence of this T cell receptor (beta chain) was determined in a study of identical twins. All donors comprised healthy Caucasians. Unique molecular identifiers were present on the cDNA, and a universal primer site came from template switching. TCRdb redid the calling of the 5' RACE reads with MiXCR, one entry per CDR3 protein. Of 1.5 million or so distinct CDR3 sequences listed, about 32% are singletons. This clonotype showed up just a few times. Its antigen remains unidentified. Looked up from germline, CDR1 is DFQATT and CDR2 is SNEGSKA (reference sequence). The germline V and J ends were trimmed by 3 bases and 0 bases, with 3 bases remaining between them. The length of the CDR3 is 11 residues. Findings of the study overall: Low generation probability was overrepresented in out-of-frame alpha sequences shared by twins.

The chain joins TRBV20-1 to TRBJ2-7, with D uncertain. Sequencing was carried out using cord blood. This TCR came from a newborn girl in good health. The CDR3 sequence is CSASYSYEQYF. CDR3 in DNA: TGCAGTGCTAGCTACTCCTACGAGCAGTACTTC.